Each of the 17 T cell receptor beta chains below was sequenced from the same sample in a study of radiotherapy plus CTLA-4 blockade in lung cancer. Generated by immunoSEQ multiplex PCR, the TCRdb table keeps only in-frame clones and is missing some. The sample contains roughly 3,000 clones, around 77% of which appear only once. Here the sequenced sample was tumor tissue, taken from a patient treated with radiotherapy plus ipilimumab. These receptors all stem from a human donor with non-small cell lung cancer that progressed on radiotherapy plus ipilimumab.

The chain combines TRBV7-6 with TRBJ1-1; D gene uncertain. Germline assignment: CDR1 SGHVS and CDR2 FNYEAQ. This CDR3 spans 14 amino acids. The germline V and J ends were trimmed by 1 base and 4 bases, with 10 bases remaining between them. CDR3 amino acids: CASSLGPAGTEAFF. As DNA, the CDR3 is TGTGCCAGCAGCTTAGGACCCGCAGGCACTGAAGCTTTCTTT.

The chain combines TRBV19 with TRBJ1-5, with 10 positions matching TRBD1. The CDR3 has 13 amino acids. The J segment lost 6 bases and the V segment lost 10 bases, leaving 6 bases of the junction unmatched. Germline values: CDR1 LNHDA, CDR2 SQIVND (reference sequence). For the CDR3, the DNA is TGTGCCACTACGGACAGGGGGGGTCAGCCCCAGCATTTT. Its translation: CATTDRGGQPQHF.

CDR3 coding DNA: TGCGCCAGCCGGGACAGGGTAATTCCGACCGGGGAGCTGTTTTTT. Amino acid sequence: CASRDRVIPTGELFF. The chain combines TRBV5-1 with TRBJ2-2; TRBD1 agrees at 9 bases. CDR3 length equals 15 residues. V gave up 7 bases and J gave up 5 bases; unmatched junction bases: 9. Germline values: CDR1 SGHRS, CDR2 YFSETQ.

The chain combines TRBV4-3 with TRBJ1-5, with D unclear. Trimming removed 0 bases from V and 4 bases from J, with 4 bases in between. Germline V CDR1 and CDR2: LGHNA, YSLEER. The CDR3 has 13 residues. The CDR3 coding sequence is TGCGCCAGCAGCCAAGATAAAAATCAGCCCCAGCATTTT. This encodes CASSQDKNQPQHF.

The CDR3 DNA reads TGTGCCAGCAGTGACAGCCCCAGCCGGCCCCAGCATTTT. As protein: CASSDSPSRPQHF. The chain joins TRBV6-1 to TRBJ1-5; D gene uncertain. The CDR3 runs 13 residues. Trimming removed 3 bases at V and 9 bases at J, with 12 bases between. Looked up from germline, CDR1 is MNHNS and CDR2 is SASEGT.

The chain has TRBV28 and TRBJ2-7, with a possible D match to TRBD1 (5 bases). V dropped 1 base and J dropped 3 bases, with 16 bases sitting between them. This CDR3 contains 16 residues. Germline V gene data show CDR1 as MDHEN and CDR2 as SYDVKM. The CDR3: CASSLLLGALRYEQYF. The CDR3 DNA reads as TGTGCCAGCAGTTTATTGCTAGGGGCGCTTCGCTACGAGCAGTACTTC.

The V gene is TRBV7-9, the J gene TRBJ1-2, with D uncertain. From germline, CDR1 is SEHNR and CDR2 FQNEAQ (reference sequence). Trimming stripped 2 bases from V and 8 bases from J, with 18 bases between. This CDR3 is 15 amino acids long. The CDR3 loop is CASSLLSVHEGGYTF. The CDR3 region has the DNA TGTGCCAGCAGCTTACTTTCGGTGCACGAGGGCGGCTACACCTTC.

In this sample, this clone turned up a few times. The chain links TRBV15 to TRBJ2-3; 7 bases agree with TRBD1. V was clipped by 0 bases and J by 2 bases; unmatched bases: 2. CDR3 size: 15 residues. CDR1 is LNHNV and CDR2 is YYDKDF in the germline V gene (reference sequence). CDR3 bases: TGTGCCACCAGCAGAGAGACAGGGCCCACAGATACGCAGTATTTT. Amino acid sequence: CATSRETGPTDTQYF.

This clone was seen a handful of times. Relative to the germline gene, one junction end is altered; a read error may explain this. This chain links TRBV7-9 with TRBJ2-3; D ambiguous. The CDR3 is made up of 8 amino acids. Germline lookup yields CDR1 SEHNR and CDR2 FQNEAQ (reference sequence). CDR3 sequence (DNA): TGTGCCAGCAGCGCCTTAGTTTTT. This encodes CASSALVF.

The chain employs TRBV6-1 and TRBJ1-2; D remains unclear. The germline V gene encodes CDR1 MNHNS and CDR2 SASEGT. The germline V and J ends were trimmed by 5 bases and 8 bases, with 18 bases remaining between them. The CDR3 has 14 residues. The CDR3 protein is CASSTPQALMGYTF. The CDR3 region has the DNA TGTGCCAGCAGTACCCCCCAGGCTCTGATGGGCTACACCTTC.

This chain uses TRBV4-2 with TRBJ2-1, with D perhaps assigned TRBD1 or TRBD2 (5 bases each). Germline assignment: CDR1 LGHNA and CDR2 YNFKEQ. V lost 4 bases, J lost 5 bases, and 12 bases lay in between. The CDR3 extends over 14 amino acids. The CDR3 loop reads CASSRGTGNNEQFF. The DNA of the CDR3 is TGTGCCAGCAGCCGGGGGACGGGGAACAATGAGCAGTTCTTC.

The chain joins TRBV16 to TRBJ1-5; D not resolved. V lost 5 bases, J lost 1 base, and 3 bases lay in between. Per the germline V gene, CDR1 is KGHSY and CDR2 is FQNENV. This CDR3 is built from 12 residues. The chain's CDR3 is CASSGSNQPQHF. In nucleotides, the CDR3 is TGTGCCAGCAGCGGGAGCAATCAGCCCCAGCATTTT.

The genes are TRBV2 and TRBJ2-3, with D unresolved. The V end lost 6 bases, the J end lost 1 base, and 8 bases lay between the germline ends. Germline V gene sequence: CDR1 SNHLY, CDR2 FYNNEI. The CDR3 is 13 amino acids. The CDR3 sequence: CASRRLGTDTQYF. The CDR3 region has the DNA TGTGCCAGCAGGAGGTTAGGCACAGATACGCAGTATTTT.

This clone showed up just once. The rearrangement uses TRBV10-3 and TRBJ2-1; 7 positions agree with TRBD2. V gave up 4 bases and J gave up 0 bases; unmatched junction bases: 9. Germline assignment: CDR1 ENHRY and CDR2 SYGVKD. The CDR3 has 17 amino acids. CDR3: CAISGGLAESSYNEQFF. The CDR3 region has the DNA TGTGCCATCAGTGGAGGGCTAGCGGAGAGCTCCTACAATGAGCAGTTCTTC.

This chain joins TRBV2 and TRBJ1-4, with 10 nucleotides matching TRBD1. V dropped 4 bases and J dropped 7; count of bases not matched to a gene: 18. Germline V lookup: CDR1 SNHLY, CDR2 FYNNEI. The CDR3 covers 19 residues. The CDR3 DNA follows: TGTGCCAGCAGTGGCCGGGACAGGGGCCACTTCTCTAAGACTGAAAAACTGTTTTTT. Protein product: CASSGRDRGHFSKTEKLFF.

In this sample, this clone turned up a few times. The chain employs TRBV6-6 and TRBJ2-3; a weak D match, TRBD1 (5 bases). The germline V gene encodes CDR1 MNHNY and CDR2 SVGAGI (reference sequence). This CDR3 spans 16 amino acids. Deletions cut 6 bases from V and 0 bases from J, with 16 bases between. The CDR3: CASSSGHRRSTDTQYF. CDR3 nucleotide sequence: TGTGCCAGCAGCTCAGGACACCGCCGGAGCACAGATACGCAGTATTTT.

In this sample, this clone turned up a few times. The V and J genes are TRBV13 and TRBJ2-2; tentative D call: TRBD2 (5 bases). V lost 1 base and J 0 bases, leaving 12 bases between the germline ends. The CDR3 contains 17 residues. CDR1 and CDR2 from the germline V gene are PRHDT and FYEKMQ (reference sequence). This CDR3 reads CASSLVGGRANTGELFF. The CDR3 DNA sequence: TGTGCCAGCAGCTTAGTTGGAGGACGGGCGAACACCGGGGAGCTGTTTTTT.